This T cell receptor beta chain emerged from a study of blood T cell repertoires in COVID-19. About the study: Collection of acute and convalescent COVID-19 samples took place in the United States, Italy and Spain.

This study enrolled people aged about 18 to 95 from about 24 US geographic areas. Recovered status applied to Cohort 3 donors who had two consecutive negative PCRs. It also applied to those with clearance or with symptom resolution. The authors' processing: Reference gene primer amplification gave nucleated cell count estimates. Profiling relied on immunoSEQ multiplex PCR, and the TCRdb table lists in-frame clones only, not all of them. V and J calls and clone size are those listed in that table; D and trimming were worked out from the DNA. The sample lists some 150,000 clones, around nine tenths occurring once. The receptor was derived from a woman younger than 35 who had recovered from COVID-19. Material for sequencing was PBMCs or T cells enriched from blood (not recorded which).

The CDR3 sequence: CASGTGLIYGYTF. CDR3 nucleotides: TGTGCCAGCGGTACAGGCCTGATCTATGGCTACACCTTC. This chain links TRBV28 with TRBJ1-2; D possibly corresponds to TRBD1 (5 bases). Trimming shortened V by 8 bases and J by 4 bases, and 14 bases separated the two germline ends. The length of the CDR3 is 13 residues. CDR1 MDHEN and CDR2 SYDVKM come from the germline V gene.